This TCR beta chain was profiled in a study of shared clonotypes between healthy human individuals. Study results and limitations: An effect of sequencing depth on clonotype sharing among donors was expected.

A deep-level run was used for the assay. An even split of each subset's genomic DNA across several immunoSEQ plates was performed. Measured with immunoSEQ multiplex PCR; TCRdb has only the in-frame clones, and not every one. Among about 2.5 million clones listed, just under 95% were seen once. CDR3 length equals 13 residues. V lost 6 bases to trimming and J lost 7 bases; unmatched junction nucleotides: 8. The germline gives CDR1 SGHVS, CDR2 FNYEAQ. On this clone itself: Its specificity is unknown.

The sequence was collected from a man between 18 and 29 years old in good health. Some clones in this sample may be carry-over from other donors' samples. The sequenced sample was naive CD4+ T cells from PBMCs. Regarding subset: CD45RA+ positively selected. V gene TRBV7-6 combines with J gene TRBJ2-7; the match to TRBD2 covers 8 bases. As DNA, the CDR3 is TGTGCCAGCAGGCCCAGTGCGGGGGGTGAGCAGTACTTC. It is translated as CASRPSAGGEQYF.